The 11 T cell receptor beta chains presented below share a single source sample, sequenced in a study of cytomegalovirus exposure and HLA in healthy donors (dated by TCRdb to about 2017). Libraries were made using the immunoSEQ multiplex PCR assay. The multiplex PCR relied on a mix of 60 forward primers for TCR Vbeta segments and 13 reverse primers for TCR Jbeta segments. TCRdb limited this immuneACCESS table to in-frame rearrangements with V and J called. A share of clones is missing; checked studies link under half to unresolved V genes, and the rest is unexplained. The sample table holds about 160,000 clones, of which 80% were seen once. Together, the top ten hold roughly 4.4% of the sample. The sequenced sample was PBMCs. Every receptor here comes from a man aged 25-40 years in good health and CMV-seronegative.

V is TRBV6-1 and J is TRBJ1-3; D is possibly TRBD1 (6 bases). The CDR3 spans 15 residues. The germline CDR1 and CDR2 sequences are MNHNS and SASEGT. The V end lost 2 bases, the J end lost 2 bases, and 10 bases lay between the germline ends. CDR3 in amino acids: CASSEQGSAGNTIYF. For the CDR3, the DNA is TGTGCCAGCAGTGAACAGGGGTCAGCTGGAAACACCATATATTTT.

The rearrangement uses TRBV28 and TRBJ1-5; 7 bases fit TRBD1. The CDR3 covers 16 residues. V gave up 5 bases and J gave up 5 bases; unmatched junction bases: 12. Germline assignment: CDR1 MDHEN and CDR2 SYDVKM. The CDR3 DNA reads TGTGCCAGCAGTCCTGAGGGGGACAGAAGGTATCAGCCCCAGCATTTT. Translated: CASSPEGDRRYQPQHF.

The gene calls are TRBV5-6 and TRBJ1-5; D is ambiguous. The CDR3 consists of 13 residues. In germline, CDR1 is SGHDT, CDR2 YYEEEE. Between the trimmed V and J ends, which lost 4 bases and 2 bases, there was a span of 7 bases. CDR3 in DNA: TGTGCCAGCAGCGCCGGGGGCAATCAGCCCCAGCATTTT. Its translation: CASSAGGNQPQHF.

This clone was detected a few times. The V call is TRBV7-3, the J call TRBJ2-2, with D uncertain. This CDR3 is built from 14 residues. V lost 4 bases and J 0 bases, leaving 6 bases between the germline ends. The germline gives CDR1 SGHTA, CDR2 FQGTGA. CDR3 in amino acids: CASSSLTNTGELFF. The CDR3 bases are TGTGCCAGCAGCTCGTTAACGAACACCGGGGAGCTGTTTTTT.

The rearrangement uses TRBV7-6 and TRBJ1-2; 7 nucleotides match TRBD1. This CDR3 contains 17 residues. Germline V lookup: CDR1 SGHVS, CDR2 FNYEAQ. V shed 5 bases, J shed 4 bases, and the junction held 16 bases outside the gene matches. The CDR3 nucleotides read TGTGCCAGCAGCCCCGAGGTCACGGCAGGGGGAGGCTATGGCTACACCTTC. It codes for CASSPEVTAGGGYGYTF.

V and J are TRBV7-3 and TRBJ2-7; 9 bases agree with TRBD2. The CDR3 covers 15 residues. Germline trimming cut 2 bases from V and 0 bases from J; bases unmatched to any gene: 2. Germline V lookup: CDR1 SGHTA, CDR2 FQGTGA. Here the CDR3 reads CASSLAGGPSYEQYF. The DNA of the CDR3 is TGTGCCAGCAGCTTAGCGGGGGGGCCCTCCTACGAGCAGTACTTC.

In its sample, this clone was seen a few times. The rearrangement links TRBV4-3 to TRBJ2-1; unclear D gene. The V end lost 0 bases, the J end lost 9 bases, and 12 bases lay between the germline ends. This CDR3 region has 14 residues. From germline, CDR1 is LGHNA and CDR2 YSLEER. CDR3 sequence: CASSQESRDLEQFF. The CDR3 DNA reads as TGCGCCAGCAGCCAAGAGTCCCGCGATCTTGAGCAGTTCTTC.

This chain joins TRBV30 and TRBJ2-4; 7 bases match TRBD1. Germline V gene lookup returns CDR1 GTSNPN and CDR2 SVGIG (reference sequence). CDR3 length: 14 residues. V gave up 2 bases and J gave up 3 bases; unmatched junction bases: 4. The DNA of the CDR3 is TGTGCCTGGAGTACAGGGGCTATCAAAAACATTCAGTACTTC. This translates into CAWSTGAIKNIQYF.

The chain combines TRBV28 with TRBJ1-2; no clear D gene. This CDR3 has 13 residues. Trimming stripped 6 bases from V and 2 bases from J, with 10 bases between. CDR1 is MDHEN, CDR2 SYDVKM, per germline. This CDR3 is CASSPNTNYGYTF. The CDR3 coding sequence is TGTGCCAGCAGCCCTAATACGAACTATGGCTACACCTTC.

The count of this clone is one. V gene TRBV27 combines with J gene TRBJ1-6; 8 nucleotides agree with TRBD1. V lost 6 bases to trimming and J lost 7 bases; unmatched junction nucleotides: 5. The CDR3 contains 14 residues. From germline, CDR1 is MNHEY and CDR2 SMNVEV (reference sequence). CDR3 region: CASSPRTGNSPLHF. CDR3 nucleotide sequence: TGTGCCAGCAGCCCCCGGACAGGGAATTCACCCCTCCACTTT.

This clone came up a few times. The chain employs TRBV7-9 and TRBJ1-1, with no clear D. The CDR3 loop spans 12 amino acids. V lost 5 bases, J lost 8 bases, and 12 bases lay in between. Germline values: CDR1 SEHNR, CDR2 FQNEAQ (reference sequence). CDR3 sequence: CASSPTVTEAFF. CDR3 sequence (DNA): TGTGCCAGCAGCCCTACAGTGACGGAAGCTTTCTTT.